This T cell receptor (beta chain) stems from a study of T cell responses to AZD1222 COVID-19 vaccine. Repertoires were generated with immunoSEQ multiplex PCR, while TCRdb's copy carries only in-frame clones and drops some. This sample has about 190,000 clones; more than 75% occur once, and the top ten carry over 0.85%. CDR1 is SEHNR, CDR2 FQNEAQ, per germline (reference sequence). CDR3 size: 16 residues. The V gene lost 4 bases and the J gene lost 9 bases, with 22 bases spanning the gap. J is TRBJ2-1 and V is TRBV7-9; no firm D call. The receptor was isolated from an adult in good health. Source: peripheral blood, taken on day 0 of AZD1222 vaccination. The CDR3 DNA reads TGTGCCAGCAGCTCCGAGGCTTGGTCCCCTCTAGGTGAGCAGTTCTTC. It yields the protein CASSSEAWSPLGEQFF. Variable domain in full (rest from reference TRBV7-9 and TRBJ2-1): DTGVSQNPRHKITKRGQNVTFRCDPISEHNRLYWYRQTLGQGPEFLTYFQNEAQLEKSRLLSDRFSAERPKGSFSTLEIQRTEQGDSAMYLCASSSEAWSPLGEQFFGPGTRLTVL.